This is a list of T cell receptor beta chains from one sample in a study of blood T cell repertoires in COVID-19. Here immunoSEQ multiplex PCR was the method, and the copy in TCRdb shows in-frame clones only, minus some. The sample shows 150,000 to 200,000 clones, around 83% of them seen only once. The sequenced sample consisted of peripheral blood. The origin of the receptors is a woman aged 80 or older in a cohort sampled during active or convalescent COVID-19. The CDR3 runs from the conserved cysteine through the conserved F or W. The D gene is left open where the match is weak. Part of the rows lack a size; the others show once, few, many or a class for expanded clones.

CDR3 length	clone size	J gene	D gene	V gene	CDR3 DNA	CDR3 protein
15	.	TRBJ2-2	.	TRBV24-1	TGTGCCACCAGTGATTTAGCTAGCCACACCGGGGAGCTGTTTTTT	CATSDLASHTGELFF
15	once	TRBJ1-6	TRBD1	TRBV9	TGTGCCAGCAGCGTTCTCGACAGGGGTTATTCACCCCTCCACTTT	CASSVLDRGYSPLHF
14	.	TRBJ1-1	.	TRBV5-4	TGTGCCAGCAGCCCCGTTACAGGGAACACTGAAGCTTTCTTT	CASSPVTGNTEAFF
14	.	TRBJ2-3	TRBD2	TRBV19	TGTGCCAGTAGCGTTAGCGGGAGACCAGATACGCAGTATTTT	CASSVSGRPDTQYF
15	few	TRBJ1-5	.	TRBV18	TGTGCCAGCTCACCTTTGAAACAACCCAATCAGCCCCAGCATTTT	CASSPLKQPNQPQHF
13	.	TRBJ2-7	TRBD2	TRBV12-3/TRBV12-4	TGTGCCAGCACAACTAGCGGGGGGAGGGGGCAGTACTTC	CASTTSGGRGQYF
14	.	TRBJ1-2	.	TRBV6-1	TGTGCCAGCCGGGAAGCTTGGAGGCTCTATGGCTACACCTTC	CASREAWRLYGYTF
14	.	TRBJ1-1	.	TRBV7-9	TGTGCCAGCAGCTCGACAGCTATGAACACTGAAGCTTTCTTT	CASSSTAMNTEAFF
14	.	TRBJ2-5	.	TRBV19	TGTGCCAGTAAGGAGGGCAGGAGGCCTGAGACCCAGTACTTC	CASKEGRRPETQYF
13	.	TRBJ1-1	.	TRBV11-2	TGTGCCAGCAGCTTAGGCGGCACGGGGGAAGCTTTCTTT	CASSLGGTGEAFF
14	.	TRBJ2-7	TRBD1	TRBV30	TGTGCCTGGAGTGTAGGACAGGGGTCCTACGAGCAGTACTTC	CAWSVGQGSYEQYF
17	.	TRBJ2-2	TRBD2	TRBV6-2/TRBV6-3	TGTGCCAGCAGTTATCGGGGACTAGGAGGCGGCACCGGGGAGCTGTTTTTT	CASSYRGLGGGTGELFF
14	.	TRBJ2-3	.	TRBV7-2	TGTGCCAGCAGGCCAGGGGGGTCGGCAGATACGCAGTATTTT	CASRPGGSADTQYF
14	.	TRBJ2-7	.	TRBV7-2	TGTGCCAGCAGCTTAGACCTAGCGACATACGAGCAGTACTTC	CASSLDLATYEQYF
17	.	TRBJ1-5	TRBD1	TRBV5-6	TGTGCCAGCAGCTCTCGCCGGGACAGGGGGAACAATCAGCCCCAGCATTTT	CASSSRRDRGNNQPQHF
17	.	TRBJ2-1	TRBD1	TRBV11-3	TGTGCCAGCAGCCCGATTCTCCGGGACAGTCAGGAAAGTGAGCAGTTCTTC	CASSPILRDSQESEQFF
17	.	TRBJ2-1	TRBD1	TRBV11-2	TGTGCCAGCAGCTCCCCCGGATGGGACAGAGGTTACAATGAGCAGTTCTTC	CASSSPGWDRGYNEQFF
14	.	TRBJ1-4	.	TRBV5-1	TGCGCCAGCAGGCCGGACGGGGGAAGTGAAAAACTGTTTTTT	CASRPDGGSEKLFF
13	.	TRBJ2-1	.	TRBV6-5	TGTGCCAGCAGTAGAGTGCTTTGGAATGAGCAGTTCTTC	CASSRVLWNEQFF
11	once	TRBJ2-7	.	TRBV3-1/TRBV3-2	TGTGCCAGCTCCCAGGCCTACGAGCAGTACTTC	CASSQAYEQYF
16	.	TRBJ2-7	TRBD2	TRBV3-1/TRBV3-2	TGTGCCAGCAGCCAAGGCACTAGCGGGGCCCTCTACGAGCAGTACTTC	CASSQGTSGALYEQYF
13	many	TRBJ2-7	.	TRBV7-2	TGTGCCAGCAGCGACAGGTCCCCGTTCGAGCAGTACTTC	CASSDRSPFEQYF
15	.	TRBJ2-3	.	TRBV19	TGTGCCAGTAAATTCGGTACAGCTAGCACAGATACGCAGTATTTT	CASKFGTASTDTQYF
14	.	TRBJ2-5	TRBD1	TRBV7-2	TGTGCCAGCAGCCCGACAGGGTCTGGGGAGACCCAGTACTTC	CASSPTGSGETQYF
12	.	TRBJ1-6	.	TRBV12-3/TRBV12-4	TGTGCCAGCAGTTTACTTAATTCACCCCTCCACTTT	CASSLLNSPLHF
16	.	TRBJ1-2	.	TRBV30	TGTGCCTGCACGCCAACTAGGGCCTGGACAGTCTATGGCTACACCTTC	CACTPTRAWTVYGYTF
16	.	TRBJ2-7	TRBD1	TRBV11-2	TGTGCCAGCAGCTTAGCTTCCGGGACAGGGCCCTACGAGCAGTACTTC	CASSLASGTGPYEQYF
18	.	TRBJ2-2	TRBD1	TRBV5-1	TGCGCCAGCAGCTTGCCGTCCGGACAGGGGGCCCACACCGGGGAGCTGTTTTTT	CASSLPSGQGAHTGELFF
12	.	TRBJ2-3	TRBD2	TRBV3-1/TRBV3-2	TGTGCCAGCAGCCAGGCCGCGGGAGAGGGGTATTTT	CASSQAAGEGYF
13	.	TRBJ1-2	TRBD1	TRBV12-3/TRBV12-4	TGTGCCAGCAGTTTAAACAGGGGGTATGGCTACACCTTC	CASSLNRGYGYTF
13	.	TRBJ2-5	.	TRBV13	TGTGCCAGCAGCTTATCCGGGGAAGAGACCCAGTACTTC	CASSLSGEETQYF
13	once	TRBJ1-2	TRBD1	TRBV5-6	TGTGCCAGCAGAGGGACAGGGGTTGGAGGCTACACCTTC	CASRGTGVGGYTF
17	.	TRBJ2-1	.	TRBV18	TGTGCCAGCTCACCACGTAGCGCGCGGTTCTCCTACAATGAGCAGTTCTTC	CASSPRSARFSYNEQFF
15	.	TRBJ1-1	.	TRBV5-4	TGTGCCAGCAGCCCCAGGGGACCCATGAACACTGAAGCTTTCTTT	CASSPRGPMNTEAFF